What follows describes a single TCR beta chain. Its antigen remains unknown. Per germline, CDR1 DFQATT and CDR2 SNEGSKA (reference sequence). The CDR3 loop spans 15 amino acids. V gave up 0 bases and J gave up 10 bases, with 19 bases separating them. These data come from a study of tumor and adjacent non-tumor tissue in lung cancer. Overall study context: Patients comprised 12 adenocarcinoma, a couple of squamous cell carcinoma and 1 small cell lung cancer. Study-wide results and limits: Shorter survival was associated with higher TCR diversity in tumors. Compared with tumor, normal lung showed significantly lower TCR diversity.

The library came from three nested PCR rounds adapted from ARM-PCR protocols. One entry per CDR3 protein results from TCRdb running MiXCR on the multiplex PCR reads. Of roughly 150,000 distinct CDR3 sequences in the sample, about 71% were seen once. The template was RNA from unsorted bulk tissue. Newly diagnosed lung cancer patients had thoracic surgery in China, August–late 2014, without prior chemotherapy. This clonotype was sampled from a man between 60 and 75 years old with small cell lung cancer. V usage is TRBV20-1 and J usage is TRBJ2-1; D is unclear. Sequenced input: lung tumor tissue. The CDR3 nucleotides are TGCAGTGCTAGAGAAACCGTCCCCTACAGAGCGGAGCAGTTCTTC. It specifies CSARETVPYRAEQFF.